This is a list of T cell receptor beta chains from one sample in a study of radiotherapy plus CTLA-4 blockade in lung cancer. Profiling relied on immunoSEQ multiplex PCR, and the TCRdb table lists in-frame clones only, not all of them. There are about 120,000 clones in the sample; roughly 86% occur only once, and around 3% lies in the top ten. The sample here was peripheral blood, taken from a patient treated with radiotherapy plus ipilimumab. The receptors come from a human donor with non-small cell lung cancer that progressed on radiotherapy plus ipilimumab. Some clones in this sample may be carry-over from other donors' samples. Both conserved end residues are part of each CDR3. A D gene is named only where the DNA matches it firmly. Only some rows state a clone size, as once, few, many or a class for expanded clones.

V gene,clone size,J gene,D gene,CDR3 protein,CDR3 DNA
TRBV9,-,TRBJ1-2,-,CASSATPSYGYTF,TGTGCCAGCAGCGCGACCCCCTCCTATGGCTACACCTTC
TRBV5-6,-,TRBJ2-5,-,CASSPRDPGLAQYF,TGTGCCAGCAGCCCCCGGGACCCGGGACTGGCCCAGTACTTC
TRBV5-1,-,TRBJ2-1,-,CASSLGQRHNEQFF,TGCGCCAGCAGCTTGGGACAGAGACACAATGAGCAGTTCTTC
TRBV6-1,-,TRBJ2-7,-,CASGAYEQYF,TGTGCCAGCGGGGCCTACGAGCAGTACTTC
TRBV29-1,few,TRBJ2-3,TRBD2,CSYVGGGVPTDTQYF,TGCAGCTACGTTGGCGGGGGGGTCCCCACAGATACGCAGTATTTT
TRBV29-1,-,TRBJ2-1,-,CSGTSTDEQFF,TGCAGCGGTACATCTACGGATGAGCAGTTCTTC
TRBV18,-,TRBJ2-7,-,CASSPNRMSGVDEQYF,TGTGCCAGCTCACCCAATCGGATGTCCGGGGTCGACGAGCAGTACTTC
TRBV27,few,TRBJ1-5,-,CASSLSMQLYSNQPQHF,TGTGCCAGCAGTTTATCGATGCAGCTCTATAGCAATCAGCCCCAGCATTTT
TRBV5-6,-,TRBJ1-1,-,CASSLGGAHSTTEAFF,TGTGCCAGCAGCTTGGGAGGCGCCCACTCTACCACTGAAGCTTTCTTT
TRBV18,once,TRBJ2-3,TRBD2,CASSPPVSGGKDTQYF,TGTGCCAGCTCACCACCGGTTAGCGGGGGGAAGGATACGCAGTATTTT
TRBV2,-,TRBJ1-2,-,CASHPGGSHYGYTF,TGTGCCAGCCACCCGGGGGGGTCTCACTATGGCTACACCTTC
TRBV6-5,-,TRBJ1-5,-,CASSYSLPGVGQPQHF,TGTGCCAGCAGTTACTCTTTGCCAGGGGTAGGGCAGCCCCAGCATTTT
TRBV4-3,-,TRBJ2-7,-,CASSQPGHVYEQYF,TGCGCCAGCAGCCAACCGGGACATGTCTACGAGCAGTACTTC
TRBV11-3,-,TRBJ2-1,TRBD1,CASSSDRVYNEQFF,TGTGCCAGCAGCTCGGACAGGGTCTACAATGAGCAGTTCTTC
TRBV18,-,TRBJ1-1,-,CASSSGRSLNTEAFF,TGTGCCAGCTCATCGGGACGGTCCCTGAACACTGAAGCTTTCTTT
TRBV7-2,once,TRBJ2-1,-,CASSLIYEQFF,TGTGCCAGCAGCTTAATCTATGAGCAGTTCTTC
TRBV6-5,-,TRBJ2-3,-,CASSYKGDTDTQYF,TGTGCCAGCAGTTACAAGGGCGACACAGATACGCAGTATTTT
TRBV20-1,-,TRBJ2-1,-,CSASYINEQFF,TGCAGTGCTAGTTACATCAATGAGCAGTTCTTC
TRBV7-2,-,TRBJ1-5,-,CASSLRAGASNQPQHF,TGTGCCAGCAGCTTACGGGCGGGGGCTAGCAATCAGCCCCAGCATTTT
TRBV28,-,TRBJ1-5,-,CASSPGLYSNQPQHF,TGTGCCAGCAGTCCAGGGTTATATAGCAATCAGCCCCAGCATTTT
TRBV6-5,-,TRBJ1-2,-,CASSYEINYGYTF,TGTGCCAGCAGTTACGAAATAAACTATGGCTACACCTTC
TRBV7-3,-,TRBJ2-7,-,CASSLTSLETVFF,TGTGCCAGCAGCTTAACCAGTCTCGAGACAGTGTTTTTC
TRBV29-1,-,TRBJ2-7,-,CSVGSHEQYF,TGCAGCGTTGGAAGCCACGAGCAGTACTTC
TRBV6-1,-,TRBJ2-3,TRBD2,CASSEGRGGSDTQYF,TGTGCCAGCAGTGAAGGGCGGGGGGGTTCAGATACGCAGTATTTT
TRBV5-5,-,TRBJ2-3,TRBD2,CASSLGLAGGHQDTQYF,TGTGCCAGCAGCTTGGGACTAGCGGGGGGGCATCAAGATACGCAGTATTTT
TRBV7-2,-,TRBJ2-7,TRBD1,CASSLVGQSYEQYF,TGTGCCAGCAGCTTAGTGGGACAGAGCTACGAGCAGTACTTC
TRBV13,-,TRBJ2-5,TRBD1,CASSQGQGGYETQYF,TGTGCCAGCAGCCAGGGACAGGGGGGTTATGAGACCCAGTACTTC
TRBV7-2,-,TRBJ2-5,TRBD2,CASSPAGTSGQETQYF,TGTGCCAGCAGCCCAGCCGGGACTAGCGGCCAAGAGACCCAGTACTTC
TRBV18,-,TRBJ1-2,-,CASSEESSYGYTF,TGTGCCAGCTCAGAGGAGTCTAGCTATGGCTACACCTTC
TRBV2,-,TRBJ2-1,TRBD1,CASTGTAYNEQFF,TGTGCCAGCACCGGGACAGCTTACAATGAGCAGTTCTTC
TRBV7-3,-,TRBJ2-3,-,CASSPSADTQYF,TGTGCCAGCAGCCCCTCGGCAGATACGCAGTATTTT
TRBV10-2,-,TRBJ1-2,-,CASSDTGTYYGYTF,TGCGCCAGCAGTGATACAGGTACCTACTATGGCTACACCTTC
TRBV7-2,-,TRBJ2-2,-,CASSPQGTGELFF,TGTGCCAGCAGCCCCCAGGGCACCGGGGAGCTGTTTTTT
TRBV6-6,-,TRBJ1-3,-,CASSRDGRSGNTIYF,TGTGCCAGCAGCAGGGACGGCCGCTCTGGAAACACCATATATTTT
TRBV19,-,TRBJ1-1,TRBD1,CASSMIGDRATEAFF,TGTGCCAGTAGTATGATAGGGGACAGGGCCACTGAAGCTTTCTTT
TRBV11-1,-,TRBJ2-2,-,CASSFGWGTPNTGELFF,TGTGCCAGCAGCTTCGGGTGGGGGACACCAAACACCGGGGAGCTGTTTTTT
TRBV6-5,-,TRBJ1-1,TRBD1,CASSYSWDSEAFF,TGTGCCAGCAGTTACTCATGGGACAGTGAAGCTTTCTTT
TRBV14,-,TRBJ2-1,-,CASSPINRDDGFF,TGTGCCAGCAGCCCTATTAACCGGGATGATGGGTTCTTC
TRBV27,-,TRBJ1-1,-,CASSEFLNTEAFF,TGTGCCAGCAGTGAGTTCCTGAACACTGAAGCTTTCTTT
TRBV11-3,-,TRBJ1-1,-,CASSGHPNTEAFF,TGTGCCAGTTCGGGACACCCGAACACTGAAGCTTTCTTT
TRBV11-2,-,TRBJ1-5,-,CASSLGFLTAQHF,TGTGCCAGCAGCTTAGGTTTCCTGACGGCCCAGCATTTT
TRBV23-1,-,TRBJ1-4,-,CASSRDSMNEKLFF,TGCGCCAGCAGCCGAGACAGTATGAATGAAAAACTGTTTTTT
TRBV5-1,-,TRBJ2-7,-,CASSISTRTYEQYF,TGCGCCAGCAGCATTTCGACTAGGACCTACGAGCAGTACTTC
TRBV4-1,-,TRBJ1-5,-,CASSQVQQIIQPQHF,TGCGCCAGCAGCCAAGTCCAACAGATCATTCAGCCCCAGCATTTT
TRBV6-6,-,TRBJ2-4,-,CASSSQRGGKYF,TGTGCCAGCAGTTCCCAAAGGGGGGGAAAGTACTTC
TRBV5-1,-,TRBJ1-3,-,CASTRAGDSGNTIYF,TGCGCCAGCACGAGGGCAGGGGACTCTGGAAACACCATATATTTT
TRBV5-1,-,TRBJ2-1,TRBD2,CASSLAPVAGDNEQFF,TGCGCCAGCAGCTTGGCGCCGGTAGCGGGAGACAATGAGCAGTTCTTC
TRBV6-5,-,TRBJ1-5,-,CASRQGQGNQPQHF,TGTGCCAGCAGACAGGGACAAGGCAATCAGCCCCAGCATTTT
TRBV28,few,TRBJ2-3,-,CASHFLTRGTDTQYF,TGTGCCAGCCATTTTCTTACACGGGGTACAGATACGCAGTATTTT
TRBV2,-,TRBJ2-1,TRBD1,CASTADRDNEQFF,TGTGCCAGCACCGCGGACAGGGACAATGAGCAGTTCTTC
TRBV6-1,-,TRBJ2-7,TRBD1,CASSRTGGNSYEQYF,TGTGCCAGCAGTCGGACAGGGGGCAACTCCTACGAGCAGTACTTC
TRBV15,-,TRBJ1-2,-,CATSRYDSGDYGYTF,TGTGCCACCAGCAGGTACGACTCAGGGGACTATGGCTACACCTTC